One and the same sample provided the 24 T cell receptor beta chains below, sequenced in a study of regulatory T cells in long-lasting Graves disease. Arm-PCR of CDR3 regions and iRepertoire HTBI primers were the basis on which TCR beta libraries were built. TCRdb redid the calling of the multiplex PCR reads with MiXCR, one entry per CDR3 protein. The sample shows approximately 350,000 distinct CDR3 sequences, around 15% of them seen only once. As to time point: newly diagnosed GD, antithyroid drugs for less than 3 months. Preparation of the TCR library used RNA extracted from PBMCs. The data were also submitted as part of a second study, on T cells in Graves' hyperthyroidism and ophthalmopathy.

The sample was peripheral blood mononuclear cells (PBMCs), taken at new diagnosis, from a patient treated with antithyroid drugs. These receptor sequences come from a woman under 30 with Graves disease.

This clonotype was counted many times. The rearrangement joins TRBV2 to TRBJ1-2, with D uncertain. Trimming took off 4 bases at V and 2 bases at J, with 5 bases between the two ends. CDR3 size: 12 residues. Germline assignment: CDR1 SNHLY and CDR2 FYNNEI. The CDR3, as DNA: TGTGCCAGCAGTGGACACAACTATGGCTACACCTTC. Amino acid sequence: CASSGHNYGYTF. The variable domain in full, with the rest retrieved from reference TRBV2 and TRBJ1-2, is EPEVTQTPSHQVTQMGQEVILRCVPISNHLYFYWYRQILGQKVEFLVSFYNNEISEKSEIFDDQFSVERPDGSNFTLKIRSTKLEDSAMYFCASSGHNYGYTFGSGTRLTVV.

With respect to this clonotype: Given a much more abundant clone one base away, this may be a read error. DNA for the CDR3: TGTGCCAGCTTAGACAGGGGCTCCCACAATGAGCAGTTCTTC. The encoded protein is CASLDRGSHNEQFF. V and J are TRBV12-3 or TRBV12-4 and TRBJ2-1, with TRBD1 matching over 8 bases. This CDR3 spans 14 amino acids.

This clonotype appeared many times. The CDR3 region is CAWTGGAFGNTEAFF. The DNA of the CDR3 is TGTGCCTGGACCGGGGGCGCATTCGGGAACACTGAAGCTTTCTTT. The gene calls are TRBV30 and TRBJ1-1; possible D gene TRBD1, 6 bases. The CDR3 runs 15 residues. Trimming shortened V by 4 bases and J by 1 base, and 16 bases separated the two germline ends. Germline V gene lookup returns CDR1 GTSNPN and CDR2 SVGIG (reference sequence).

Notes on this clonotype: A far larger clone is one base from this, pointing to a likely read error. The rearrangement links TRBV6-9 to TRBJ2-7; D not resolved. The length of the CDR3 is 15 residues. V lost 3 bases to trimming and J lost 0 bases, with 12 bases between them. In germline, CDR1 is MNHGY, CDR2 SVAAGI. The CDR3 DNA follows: TGTGCCAGCAGTTACGGACCAACCAGCTCCTACGAGCAGTACTTC. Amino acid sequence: CASSYGPTSSYEQYF.

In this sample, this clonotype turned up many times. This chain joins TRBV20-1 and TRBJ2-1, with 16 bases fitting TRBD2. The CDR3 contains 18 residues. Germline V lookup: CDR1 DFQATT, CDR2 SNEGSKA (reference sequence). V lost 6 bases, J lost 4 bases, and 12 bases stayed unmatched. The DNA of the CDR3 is TGCAGTGCAGCCGGGACTAGCGGGGGGGCCAGTACGTACAATGAGCAGTTCTTC. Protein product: CSAAGTSGGASTYNEQFF.

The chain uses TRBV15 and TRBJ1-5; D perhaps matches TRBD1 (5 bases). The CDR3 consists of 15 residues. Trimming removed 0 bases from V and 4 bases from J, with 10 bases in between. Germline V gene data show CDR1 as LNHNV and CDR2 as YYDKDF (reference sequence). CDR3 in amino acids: CATSREDSLNQPQHF. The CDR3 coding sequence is TGTGCCACCAGCAGAGAAGACAGCCTAAATCAGCCCCAGCATTTT.

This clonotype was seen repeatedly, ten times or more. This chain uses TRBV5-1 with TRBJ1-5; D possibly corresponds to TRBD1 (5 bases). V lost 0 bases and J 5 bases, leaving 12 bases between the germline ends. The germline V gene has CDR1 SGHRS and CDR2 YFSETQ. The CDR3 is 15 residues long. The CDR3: CASSLEPGGDQPQHF. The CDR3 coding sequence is TGCGCCAGCAGCTTGGAGCCAGGAGGGGATCAGCCCCAGCATTTT.

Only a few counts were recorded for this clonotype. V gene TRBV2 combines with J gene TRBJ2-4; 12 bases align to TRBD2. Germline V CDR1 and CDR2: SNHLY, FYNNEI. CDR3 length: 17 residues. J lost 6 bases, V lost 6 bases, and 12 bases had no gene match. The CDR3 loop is CASSRPMTSGGRNIQYF. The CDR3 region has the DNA TGTGCCAGCAGCCGACCCATGACTAGCGGGGGCAGAAACATTCAGTACTTC.

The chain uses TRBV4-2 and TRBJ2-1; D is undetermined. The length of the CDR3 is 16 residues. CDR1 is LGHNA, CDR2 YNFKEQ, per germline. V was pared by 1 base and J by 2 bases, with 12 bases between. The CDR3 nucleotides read TGTGCCAGCAGCCAAGTTTGGGGAACAACCTACAATGAGCAGTTCTTC. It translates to CASSQVWGTTYNEQFF.

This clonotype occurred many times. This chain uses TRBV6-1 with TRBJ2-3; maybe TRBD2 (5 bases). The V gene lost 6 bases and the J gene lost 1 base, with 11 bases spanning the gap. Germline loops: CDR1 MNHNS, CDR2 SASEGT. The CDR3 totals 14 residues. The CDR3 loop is CASRSVGGTDTQYF. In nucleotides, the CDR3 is TGTGCCAGCAGATCTGTCGGGGGCACAGATACGCAGTATTTT.

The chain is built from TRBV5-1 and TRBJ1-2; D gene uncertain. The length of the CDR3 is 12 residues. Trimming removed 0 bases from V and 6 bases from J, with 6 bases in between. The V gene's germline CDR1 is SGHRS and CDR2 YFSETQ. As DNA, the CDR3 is TGCGCCAGCAGCTTGGGGGCTCATGGCTACACCTTC. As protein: CASSLGAHGYTF.

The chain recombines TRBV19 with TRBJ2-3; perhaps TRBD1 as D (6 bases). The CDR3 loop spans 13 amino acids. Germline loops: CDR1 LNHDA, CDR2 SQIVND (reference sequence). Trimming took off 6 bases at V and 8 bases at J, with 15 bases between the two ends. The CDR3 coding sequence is TGTGCCAGTAGCCCAGGGGCCAAAGGTACGCAGTATTTT. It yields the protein CASSPGAKGTQYF.

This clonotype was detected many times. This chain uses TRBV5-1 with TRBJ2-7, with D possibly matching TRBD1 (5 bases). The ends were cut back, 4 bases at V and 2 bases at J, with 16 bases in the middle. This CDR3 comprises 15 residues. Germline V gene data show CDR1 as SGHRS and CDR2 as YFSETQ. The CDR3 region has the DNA TGCGCCAGCAGCCTGGCCCCGAGACAGACCTACGAGCAGTACTTC. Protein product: CASSLAPRQTYEQYF.

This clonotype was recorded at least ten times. The CDR3 is CASRRTGRSDEKLFF. In nucleotides, the CDR3 is TGTGCCAGCAGACGGACAGGGAGGTCTGATGAAAAACTGTTTTTT. V and J are TRBV12-3 or TRBV12-4 and TRBJ1-4, with 8 bases fitting TRBD1. The CDR3 loop spans 15 amino acids. Trimming removed 6 bases from V and 6 bases from J; junction bases left unmatched: 9.

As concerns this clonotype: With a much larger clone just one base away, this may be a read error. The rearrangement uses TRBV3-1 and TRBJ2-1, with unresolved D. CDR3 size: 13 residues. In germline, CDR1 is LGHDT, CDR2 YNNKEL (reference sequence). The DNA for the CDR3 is TGTGCCAGCAGTTACGAGACCTACAATGAGCAGTCCTTC. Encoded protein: CASSYETYNEQSF.

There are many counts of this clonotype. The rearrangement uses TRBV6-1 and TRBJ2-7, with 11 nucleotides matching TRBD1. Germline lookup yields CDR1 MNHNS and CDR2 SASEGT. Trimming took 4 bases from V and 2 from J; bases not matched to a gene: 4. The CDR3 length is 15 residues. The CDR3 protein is CASSAPGQGAYEQYF. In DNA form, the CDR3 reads TGTGCCAGCAGTGCACCGGGACAGGGGGCCTACGAGCAGTACTTC.

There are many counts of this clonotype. CDR3 amino acids: CASSEGRTSAQFF. For the CDR3, the DNA is TGTGCCAGCAGTGAGGGACGGACTAGCGCCCAGTTCTTC. This chain connects TRBV2 to TRBJ2-1; 9 positions agree with TRBD2. Unmatched junction bases numbered 7, after V lost 3 bases and J lost 13 bases. Germline CDR1 SNHLY, CDR2 FYNNEI. The CDR3 covers 13 residues.

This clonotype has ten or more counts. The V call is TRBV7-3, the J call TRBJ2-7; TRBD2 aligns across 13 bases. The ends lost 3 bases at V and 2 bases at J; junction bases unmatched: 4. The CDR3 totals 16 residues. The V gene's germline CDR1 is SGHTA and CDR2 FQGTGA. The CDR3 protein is CASSLFTSGGAYEQYF. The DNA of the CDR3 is TGTGCCAGCAGCTTGTTCACTAGCGGGGGGGCCTACGAGCAGTACTTC.

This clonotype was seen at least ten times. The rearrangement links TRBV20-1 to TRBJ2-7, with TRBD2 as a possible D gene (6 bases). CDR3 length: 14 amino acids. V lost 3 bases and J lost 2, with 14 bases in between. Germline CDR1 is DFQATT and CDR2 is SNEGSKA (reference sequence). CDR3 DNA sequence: TGCAGTGCTAGGGGGCAGGAGGGGACCTACGAGCAGTACTTC. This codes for CSARGQEGTYEQYF.

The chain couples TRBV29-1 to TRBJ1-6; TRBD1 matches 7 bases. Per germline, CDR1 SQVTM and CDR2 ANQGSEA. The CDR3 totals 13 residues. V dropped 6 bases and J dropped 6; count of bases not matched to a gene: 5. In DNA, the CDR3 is TGCAGCGTGAGGGGACAGCTTAATTCACCCCTCCACTTT. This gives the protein CSVRGQLNSPLHF.

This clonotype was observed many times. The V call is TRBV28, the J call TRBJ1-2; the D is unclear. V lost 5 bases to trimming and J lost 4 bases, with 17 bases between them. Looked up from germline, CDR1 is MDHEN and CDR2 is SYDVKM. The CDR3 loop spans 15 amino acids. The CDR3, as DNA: TGTGCCAGCAGTCTCATCGAGGGCTGGGGCTATGGCTACACCTTC. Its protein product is CASSLIEGWGYGYTF.

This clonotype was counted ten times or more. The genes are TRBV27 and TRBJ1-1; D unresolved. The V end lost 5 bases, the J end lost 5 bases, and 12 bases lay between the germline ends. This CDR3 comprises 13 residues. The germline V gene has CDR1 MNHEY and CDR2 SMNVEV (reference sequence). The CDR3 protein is CASSTPVGTEAFF. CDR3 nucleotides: TGTGCCAGCAGTACCCCGGTTGGGACTGAAGCTTTCTTT.

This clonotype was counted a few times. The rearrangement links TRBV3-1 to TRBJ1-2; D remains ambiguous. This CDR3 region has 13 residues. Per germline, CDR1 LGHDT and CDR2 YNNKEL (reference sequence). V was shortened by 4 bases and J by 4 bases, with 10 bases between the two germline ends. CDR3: CASSPASLYGYTF. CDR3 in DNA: TGTGCCAGCAGCCCTGCAAGTCTCTATGGCTACACCTTC.

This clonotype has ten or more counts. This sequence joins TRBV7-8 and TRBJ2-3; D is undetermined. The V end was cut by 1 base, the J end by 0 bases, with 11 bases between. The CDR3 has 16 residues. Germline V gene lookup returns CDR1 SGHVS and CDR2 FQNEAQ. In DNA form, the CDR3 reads TGTGCCAGCAGCTTAGGTCTTAGCCCCAGCACAGATACGCAGTATTTT. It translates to CASSLGLSPSTDTQYF. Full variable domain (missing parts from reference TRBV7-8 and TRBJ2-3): GAGVSQSPRYKVAKRGQDVALRCDPISGHVSLFWYQQALGQGPEFLTYFQNEAQLDKSGLPSDRFFAERPEGSVSTLKIQRTQQEDSAVYLCASSLGLSPSTDTQYFGPGTRLTVL.